The 26 T cell receptor beta chains given below trace back to one sample, sequenced in a study of blood T cell repertoires in COVID-19. Here immunoSEQ multiplex PCR was the method, and the copy in TCRdb shows in-frame clones only, minus some. The sample consists of about 350,000 clones, around 88% of them appearing once. Sequencing was done on a sample of peripheral blood. The receptors stem from a woman in her fifties or sixties with COVID-19, enrolled during active disease.

The table lists this clone with a count of one. The chain couples TRBV5-4 to TRBJ2-5; 7 bases fit TRBD2. This CDR3 contains 14 residues. In germline, CDR1 is SGHNT, CDR2 YYREEE (reference sequence). V shed 4 bases and J 5 bases; nucleotides not matched to a gene: 8. This CDR3 reads CASSRGGDWETQYF. The CDR3 DNA is TGTGCCAGCAGCCGGGGAGGGGATTGGGAGACCCAGTACTTC. The complete variable domain, with remaining parts taken from reference TRBV5-4 and TRBJ2-5, reads ETGVTQSPTHLIKTRGQQVTLRCSSQSGHNTVSWYQQALGQGPQFIFQYYREEENGRGNFPPRFSGLQFPNYSSELNVNALELDDSALYLCASSRGGDWETQYFGPGTRLLVL.

This sequence joins TRBV9 and TRBJ1-1, with D unresolved. V was cut by 4 bases and J by 4 bases, with 14 bases left in between. The CDR3 is 14 residues long. The germline gives CDR1 SGDLS, CDR2 YYNGEE. The CDR3 DNA reads TGTGCCAGCAGCCCACGGAGTGGTGGCACTGAAGCTTTCTTT. This translates into CASSPRSGGTEAFF.

This clone was observed a handful of times. The J gene is TRBJ1-5, the V gene TRBV11-3; D is ambiguous. CDR3 length: 13 amino acids. The germline V gene encodes CDR1 SGHNT and CDR2 YENEEA. Trimming stripped 5 bases from V and 6 bases from J, with 11 bases between. The CDR3 loop reads CASSTRAGQPQHF. The CDR3 nucleotides are TGTGCCAGCAGCACCCGCGCGGGTCAGCCCCAGCATTTT.

Ten or more counts support this clone. The chain combines TRBV9 with TRBJ2-1, with TRBD2 matching over 10 bases. The junction had 4 bases not matched to a gene; V was cut back by 0 bases and J by 4 bases. Per germline, CDR1 SGDLS and CDR2 YYNGEE. The CDR3 is 16 amino acids. The CDR3 spells CASSVDSGGVYNEQFF. The CDR3 bases are TGTGCCAGCAGCGTAGACAGCGGGGGGGTTTACAATGAGCAGTTCTTC.

The chain carries TRBV19 and TRBJ1-3, with TRBD1 matching over 8 bases. CDR1 is LNHDA, CDR2 SQIVND, per germline (reference sequence). The CDR3 is 14 amino acids. The V segment lost 5 bases and the J segment 2 bases; nucleotides outside the gene matches: 2. In DNA, the CDR3 is TGTGCCAGTAGTCGACAGGGGCCTGGAAACACCATATATTTT. Protein sequence: CASSRQGPGNTIYF.

The V and J genes are TRBV30 and TRBJ1-1, with TRBD1 identical over 11 bases. The CDR3 spans 13 residues. CDR1 is GTSNPN and CDR2 is SVGIG in the germline V gene (reference sequence). Trimming at V came to 3 bases and at J to 7 bases, leaving 4 bases not matched to a gene. As DNA, the CDR3 is TGTGCCTGGAGCGGACAGGGGGCGAGTGAAGCTTTCTTT. Its protein product is CAWSGQGASEAFF.

The chain employs TRBV30 and TRBJ1-2, with TRBD1 as a possible D gene (6 bases). This CDR3 is 12 amino acids long. V lost 4 bases and J 6 bases, leaving 12 bases between the germline ends. Looked up from germline, CDR1 is GTSNPN and CDR2 is SVGIG (reference sequence). Written as DNA, the CDR3 is TGTGCCTGGACCACAGGGTACGATGGCTACACCTTC. Translation: CAWTTGYDGYTF.

The chain joins TRBV24-1 to TRBJ2-5, with D unclear. The CDR3 has 13 amino acids. Germline CDR1 KGHDR, CDR2 SFDVKD. The V gene lost 3 bases and the J gene lost 2 bases, with 6 bases spanning the gap. The CDR3 protein is CATSDPEQETQYF. The CDR3 DNA reads TGTGCCACCAGTGATCCAGAACAAGAGACCCAGTACTTC.

V and J are TRBV14 and TRBJ2-2; D call uncertain. Germline V gene lookup returns CDR1 SGHDN and CDR2 FVKESK. V shed 4 bases and J shed 7 bases, with 10 bases lying between them. The CDR3 covers 13 residues. The CDR3 region is CASSPRVLGELFF. The DNA of the CDR3 is TGTGCCAGCAGCCCCCGGGTTCTCGGGGAGCTGTTTTTT.

This clone was recorded once. For the CDR3, the DNA is TGTGCCAGCAGCATCAGGGGGTTAGCTAACTATGGCTACACCTTC. The encoded protein is CASSIRGLANYGYTF. The genes are TRBV11-3 and TRBJ1-2; 7 bases agree with TRBD1. The CDR3 has 15 residues. CDR1 SGHNT and CDR2 YENEEA come from the germline V gene. Trimming removed 5 bases from V and 0 bases from J; junction bases left unmatched: 6.

The chain carries TRBV2 and TRBJ2-7; D is ambiguous. Germline CDR1 and CDR2: SNHLY and FYNNEI. Trimming took 3 bases from V and 5 from J, leaving 14 bases between them. The CDR3 is made up of 14 amino acids. The CDR3 here is CASSDAEPQNEQYF. CDR3 in DNA: TGTGCCAGCAGTGATGCGGAACCTCAGAACGAGCAGTACTTC.

This sequence joins TRBV5-1 and TRBJ1-2, with TRBD1 matching 9 bases. The CDR3 is 15 amino acids. CDR1 is SGHRS, CDR2 YFSETQ, per germline. J was trimmed by 4 bases and V by 3 bases; bases with no gene match: 7. Written as DNA, the CDR3 is TGCGCCAGCAGCTCGGCCACAGGGGGCAGCTATGGCTACACCTTC. Protein sequence: CASSSATGGSYGYTF.

The chain recombines TRBV9 with TRBJ2-7; 8 bases are a match to TRBD1. The CDR3 runs to 15 residues. The trim removed 3 bases at V and 0 bases at J, leaving 5 bases unmatched. The V gene's germline CDR1 is SGDLS and CDR2 YYNGEE. In DNA form, the CDR3 reads TGTGCCAGCAGCGGCCGGGACAGGAGCTCCTACGAGCAGTACTTC. Translated: CASSGRDRSSYEQYF.

CDR3 in amino acids: CASSFWTGVGSPLHF. The CDR3 region has the DNA TGTGCCAGCAGTTTCTGGACAGGGGTTGGGTCACCCCTCCACTTT. The gene calls are TRBV27 and TRBJ1-6, with 9 bases aligning to TRBD1. Germline V lookup: CDR1 MNHEY, CDR2 SMNVEV (reference sequence). The CDR3 length is 15 residues. V was clipped by 3 bases and J by 10 bases; unmatched bases: 7.

The chain couples TRBV29-1 to TRBJ2-1; 9 bases match TRBD2. The CDR3 consists of 21 residues. The germline V gene has CDR1 SQVTM and CDR2 ANQGSEA. V trimming: 4 bases; J trimming: 0 bases; junction bases outside the gene matches: 22. The CDR3 DNA is TGCAGCGTTGTCGAAAGCTGGGGGTCTAGCGGGACTACACTCTCCTACAATGAGCAGTTCTTC. It specifies CSVVESWGSSGTTLSYNEQFF.

This clone showed up many times. The V gene is TRBV3-1 (or the pseudogene TRBV3-2), the J gene TRBJ1-2, with D possibly matching TRBD1 (6 bases). The V and J ends lost 1 base and 0 bases respectively, with 12 bases between them. The CDR3 is 16 residues long. Germline V gene data show CDR1 as LGHDT and CDR2 as YNNKEL (reference sequence). CDR3 coding DNA: TGTGCCAGCAGCCAAGCCTACAGGGCACCTAACTATGGCTACACCTTC. The encoded protein is CASSQAYRAPNYGYTF.

The V gene is TRBV7-9, the J gene TRBJ1-1; tentatively, D is TRBD1 (5 bases). The ends were cut back, 0 bases at V and 0 bases at J, with 8 bases in the middle. Germline V gene data show CDR1 as SEHNR and CDR2 as FQNEAQ (reference sequence). CDR3 size: 15 residues. The CDR3 here is CASSLAPGMNTEAFF. The CDR3 DNA follows: TGTGCCAGCAGCTTAGCCCCAGGGATGAACACTGAAGCTTTCTTT.

The chain links TRBV2 to TRBJ1-4; no firm D call. CDR1 is SNHLY and CDR2 is FYNNEI in the germline V gene. Trimming left V 5 bases short and J 3 bases short, with 13 bases between. The CDR3 is made up of 15 amino acids. This CDR3 is CASSRARVPNEKLFF. CDR3 bases: TGTGCCAGCAGTAGGGCGCGGGTACCTAATGAAAAACTGTTTTTT.

This clone was seen a handful of times. The genes are TRBV7-8 and TRBJ1-2; 7 bases map to TRBD1. Germline values: CDR1 SGHVS, CDR2 FQNEAQ. Trimming removed 5 bases from V and 4 bases from J; junction bases left unmatched: 10. The CDR3 spans 15 residues. The CDR3 protein is CASSQQGRDSYGYTF. CDR3 nucleotide sequence: TGTGCCAGCAGCCAACAGGGGCGGGATAGCTATGGCTACACCTTC. Variable domain in full (rest from reference TRBV7-8 and TRBJ1-2): GAGVSQSPRYKVAKRGQDVALRCDPISGHVSLFWYQQALGQGPEFLTYFQNEAQLDKSGLPSDRFFAERPEGSVSTLKIQRTQQEDSAVYLCASSQQGRDSYGYTFGSGTRLTVV.

A single count supports this clone. This rearrangement joins TRBV7-2 to TRBJ1-3; the D gene is possibly TRBD1 (5 bases). V was shortened by 3 bases and J by 10 bases, with 13 bases between the two germline ends. This CDR3 is built from 13 residues. Germline V gene lookup returns CDR1 SGHTA and CDR2 FQGNSA. The CDR3 DNA follows: TGTGCCAGCAGCTTGAGCTCTGGGGGGACCATATATTTT. Protein sequence: CASSLSSGGTIYF.

The genes are TRBV6-5 and TRBJ1-2; D gene ambiguous. Per germline, CDR1 MNHEY and CDR2 SVGAGI. V lost 7 bases and J 8 bases, leaving 23 bases between the germline ends. The CDR3 spans 15 residues. In DNA form, the CDR3 reads TGTGCCAGCATCCCCATCCATAGCAAACGAGAAGGCTACACCTTC. Amino acid sequence: CASIPIHSKREGYTF.

The chain joins TRBV7-3 to TRBJ2-1; 7 positions match TRBD1. With 5 bases clipped from V and 6 bases from J, the junction kept 7 bases outside the gene matches. The CDR3 length is 14 residues. Germline CDR1 reads SGHTA; CDR2 reads FQGTGA. Here the CDR3 DNA reads TGTGCCAGCAGCGGACGGGACAGTGGCAATGAGCAGTTCTTC. Residues: CASSGRDSGNEQFF.

The CDR3 DNA is TGCAGTGCCCCCACATCCAAAAAACTGTTTTTT. Protein: CSAPTSKKLFF. The chain employs TRBV20-1 and TRBJ1-4; no clear D gene. CDR3 length equals 11 residues. V was clipped by 6 bases and J by 9 bases, with 11 bases between them. CDR1 is DFQATT and CDR2 is SNEGSKA in the germline V gene (reference sequence).

CDR3: CASSYSGQIGTEAFF. The DNA for the CDR3 is TGTGCCAGCAGTTACTCGGGACAGATAGGGACTGAAGCTTTCTTT. V gene TRBV6-5 combines with J gene TRBJ1-1; 7 nucleotides agree with TRBD1. Germline-derived CDR1 and CDR2 are MNHEY and SVGAGI. The CDR3 is made up of 15 amino acids. Trimming removed 0 bases from V and 5 bases from J; junction bases left unmatched: 6.

This chain uses TRBV21-1 with TRBJ2-5; TRBD1 was called by the table and not checked on the DNA. TRBV21-1 is shown as a pseudogene. The CDR3 runs 14 residues. CDR3 sequence: CASSKPRPQGTQYF. The DNA of the CDR3 is TGTGCCAGCAGCAAACCCCGGCCTCAGGGGACCCAGTACTTC.

This clone was seen only once. The rearrangement links TRBV27 to TRBJ2-1, with D perhaps TRBD2 (5 bases). There are 13 residues in the CDR3. Between the trimmed V and J ends, which lost 0 bases and 8 bases, there was a span of 8 bases. CDR1 and CDR2 from the germline V gene are MNHEY and SMNVEV (reference sequence). The DNA for the CDR3 is TGTGCCAGCAGTTTATCAAACGGGGATGAGCAGTTCTTC. Its protein is CASSLSNGDEQFF.